Listed below are T cell receptor beta chains from one sample, sequenced in a study of beta chain features in type 1 diabetes. Clones were sequenced by immunoSEQ multiplex PCR, and TCRdb holds only the in-frame ones, with some missing. Here the sample spans roughly 220,000 clones, roughly 17% being singletons. Sequencing was performed on naive CD4+ T cells from blood. Receptors were obtained from a man aged 25-40 years with type 1 diabetes. Each CDR3 is given with its conserved first and last residue. A D gene is named only where the DNA matches it firmly. Rows may omit the clone size; those that give it use once, few, many or a size class.

few | TRBJ2-1 | TRBD2 | TRBV7-3 | TGTGCCAGCAGCTCTGGGGGGCTAGCGGGAGCCCTTGAGCAGTTCTTC | CASSSGGLAGALEQFF
few | TRBJ2-1 | . | TRBV4-2 | TGTGCCAGCAGCCAAGAAGGAGTCCACTCCTACAATGAGCAGTTCTTC | CASSQEGVHSYNEQFF
. | TRBJ2-5 | . | TRBV27 | TGTGCCAGCAGTCGACGACCGATCTCGGTGGCGTGGGAGACCCAGTACTTC | CASSRRPISVAWETQYF
few | TRBJ1-4 | . | TRBV20-1 | TGCAGTGCTTGGACGGGTGAAAAACTGTTTTTT | CSAWTGEKLFF
. | TRBJ2-5 | TRBD2 | TRBV5-1 | TGCGCCAGCAGCCAGGGACTAGCGGGAGTATCAGAGACCCAGTACTTC | CASSQGLAGVSETQYF
few | TRBJ2-7 | TRBD2 | TRBV29-1 | TGCAGCGTCTTTAGCGGGGCTCATTTCTACGAGCAGTACTTC | CSVFSGAHFYEQYF
. | TRBJ2-5 | TRBD1 | TRBV9 | TGTGCCAGCAGCGTAGGTTACAGGGGCACGGAGACCCAGTACTTC | CASSVGYRGTETQYF
few | TRBJ1-2 | . | TRBV30 | TGTGCCTGGACTTCTTCAGCTAACTATGGCTACACCTTC | CAWTSSANYGYTF
. | TRBJ1-4 | . | TRBV6-5 | TGTGCCAGCAGCCGAAACCTTGATGAAAAACTGTTTTTT | CASSRNLDEKLFF
few | TRBJ1-1 | . | TRBV29-1 | TGCAGCGTTGTAGTGGGCACCCTGAACACTGAAGCTTTCTTT | CSVVVGTLNTEAFF
. | TRBJ1-1 | . | TRBV7-2 | TGTGCCAGCAGCTTAGGGAGTAGTACTGAAGCTTTCTTT | CASSLGSSTEAFF
. | TRBJ2-5 | . | TRBV9 | TGTGCCAGCAGCGTAGATCCAGCAGAGACCCAGTACTTC | CASSVDPAETQYF
. | TRBJ2-5 | . | TRBV11-2 | TGTGCCAGCAGCTTGCAGGGTCCCCAAGAGACCCAGTACTTC | CASSLQGPQETQYF
. | TRBJ1-4 | TRBD1 | TRBV2 | TGTGCCAGCACCGGGACAGGGAATGAAAAACTGTTTTTT | CASTGTGNEKLFF
. | TRBJ2-3 | . | TRBV2 | TGTGCCAGCAGTTGGGAGGTAGATACGCAGTATTTT | CASSWEVDTQYF
. | TRBJ2-2 | TRBD2 | TRBV15 | TGTGCCACCAGCAGAGCCGGACTAGCGGGATCCGGGGAGCTGTTTTTT | CATSRAGLAGSGELFF
few | TRBJ1-2 | . | TRBV4-2 | TGTGCCAGCAGCCAAGAGTACTCGGGGCGCGGTGGCTACACCTTC | CASSQEYSGRGGYTF
few | TRBJ2-5 | TRBD2 | TRBV7-2 | TGTGCCAGCAGCTTAGTAGGGCTAGCGGTACAAGAGACCCAGTACTTC | CASSLVGLAVQETQYF
. | TRBJ2-1 | . | TRBV25-1 | TGTGCCAGTGAGGGATACAATGAGCAGTTCTTC | CASEGYNEQFF
. | TRBJ2-3 | . | TRBV27 | TGTGCCAGCAGTTTAAGGAGTCGGGCAGATACGCAGTATTTT | CASSLRSRADTQYF
few | TRBJ2-1 | TRBD2 | TRBV9 | TGTGCCAGCAGCGTATCTAGCGGGAGGCCAAGAGCCTACAATGAGCAGTTCTTC | CASSVSSGRPRAYNEQFF
few | TRBJ1-5 | . | TRBV19 | TGTGCCAGTTCCGGGCAGGTCAATCAGCCCCAGCATTTT | CASSGQVNQPQHF
. | TRBJ2-7 | . | TRBV7-9 | TGTGCCAGCAGCTTATGGCAGGACACCTACGAGCAGTACTTC | CASSLWQDTYEQYF
few | TRBJ2-5 | . | TRBV19 | TGTGCCAGTAGTATAGGTTTCACCCAGTACTTC | CASSIGFTQYF
. | TRBJ2-1 | . | TRBV6-1 | TGTGCCAGTAAACTAGCCGCGTACAATGAGCAGTTCTTC | CASKLAAYNEQFF
. | TRBJ2-3 | . | TRBV7-2 | TGTGCCAGCAGCTTCGTTGTAACAGATACGCAGTATTTT | CASSFVVTDTQYF
few | TRBJ2-3 | . | TRBV7-9 | TGTGCCAGCAACCCCCTCACAGATACGCAGTATTTT | CASNPLTDTQYF